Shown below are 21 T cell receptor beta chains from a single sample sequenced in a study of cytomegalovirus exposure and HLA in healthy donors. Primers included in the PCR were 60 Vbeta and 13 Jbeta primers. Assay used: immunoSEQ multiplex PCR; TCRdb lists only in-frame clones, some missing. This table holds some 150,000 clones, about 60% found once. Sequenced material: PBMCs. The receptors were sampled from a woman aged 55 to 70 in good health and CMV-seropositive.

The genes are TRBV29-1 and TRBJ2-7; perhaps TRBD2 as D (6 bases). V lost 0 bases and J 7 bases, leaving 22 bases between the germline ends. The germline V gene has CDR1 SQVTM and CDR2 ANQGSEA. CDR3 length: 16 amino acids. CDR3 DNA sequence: TGCAGCGTTGAAGATCTTCAATTTGGGGGGAAAAGGGAGCAGTACTTC. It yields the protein CSVEDLQFGGKREQYF.

As DNA, the CDR3 is TGTGCCAGCTCATCTCTAGCGGGGACATACAATGAGCAGTTCTTC. It yields the protein CASSSLAGTYNEQFF. V gene TRBV18 combines with J gene TRBJ2-1, with TRBD2 identical over 9 bases. V trimming: 5 bases; J trimming: 4 bases; junction bases outside the gene matches: 6. CDR3 length equals 15 residues. The germline V gene has CDR1 KGHSH and CDR2 LQKENI.

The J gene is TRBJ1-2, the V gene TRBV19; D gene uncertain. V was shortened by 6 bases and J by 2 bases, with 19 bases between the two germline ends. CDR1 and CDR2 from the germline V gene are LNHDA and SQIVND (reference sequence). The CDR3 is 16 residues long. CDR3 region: CASRIGRGPSNYGYTF. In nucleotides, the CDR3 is TGTGCCAGTAGGATTGGGAGAGGGCCTAGCAACTATGGCTACACCTTC.

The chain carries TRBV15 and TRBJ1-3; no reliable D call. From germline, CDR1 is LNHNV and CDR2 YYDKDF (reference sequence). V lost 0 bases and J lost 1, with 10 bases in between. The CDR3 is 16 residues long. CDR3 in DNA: TGTGCCACCAGCAGAGATATCCAGGCTTCTGGAAACACCATATATTTT. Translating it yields CATSRDIQASGNTIYF. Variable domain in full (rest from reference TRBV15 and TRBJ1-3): DAMVIQNPRYQVTQFGKPVTLSCSQTLNHNVMYWYQQKSSQAPKLLFHYYDKDFNNEADTPDNFQSRRPNTSFCFLDIRSPGLGDTAMYLCATSRDIQASGNTIYFGEGSWLTVV.

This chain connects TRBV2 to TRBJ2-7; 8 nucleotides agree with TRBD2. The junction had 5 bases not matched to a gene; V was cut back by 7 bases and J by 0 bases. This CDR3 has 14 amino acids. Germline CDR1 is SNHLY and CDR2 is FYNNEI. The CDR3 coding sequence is TGTGCCAGCATGAGCGGGAGAAGCTCCTACGAGCAGTACTTC. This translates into CASMSGRSSYEQYF. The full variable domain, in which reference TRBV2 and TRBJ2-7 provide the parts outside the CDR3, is EPEVTQTPSHQVTQMGQEVILRCVPISNHLYFYWYRQILGQKVEFLVSFYNNEISEKSEIFDDQFSVERPDGSNFTLKIRSTKLEDSAMYFCASMSGRSSYEQYFGPGTRLTVT.

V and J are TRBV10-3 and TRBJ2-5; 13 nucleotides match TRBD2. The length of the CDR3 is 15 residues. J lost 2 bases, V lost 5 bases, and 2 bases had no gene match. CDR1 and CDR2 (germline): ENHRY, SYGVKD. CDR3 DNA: TGTGCCATCAGTTCGGGACTAGCGGGGCAAGAGACCCAGTACTTC. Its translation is CAISSGLAGQETQYF.

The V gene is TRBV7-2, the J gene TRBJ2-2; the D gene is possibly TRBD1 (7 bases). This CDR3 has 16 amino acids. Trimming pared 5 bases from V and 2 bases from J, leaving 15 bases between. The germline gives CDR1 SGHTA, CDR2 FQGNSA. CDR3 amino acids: CASSPRGVINTGELFF. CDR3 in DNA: TGTGCCAGCAGCCCCAGGGGGGTCATAAACACCGGGGAGCTGTTTTTT.

CDR3 in amino acids: CASSPVSGNTIYF. DNA for the CDR3: TGTGCCAGCAGCCCCGTCTCTGGAAACACCATATATTTT. The V call is TRBV11-2, the J call TRBJ1-3; no definite D call. Germline CDR1 and CDR2: SGHAT and FQNNGV. The CDR3 consists of 13 residues. V lost 5 bases to trimming and J lost 0 bases, with 5 bases between them.

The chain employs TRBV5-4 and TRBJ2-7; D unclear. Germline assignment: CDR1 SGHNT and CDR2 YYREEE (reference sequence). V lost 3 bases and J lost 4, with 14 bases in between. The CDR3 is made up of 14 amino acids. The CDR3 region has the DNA TGTGCCAGCAGCTCAAGCCGCGATTCTTACGAGCAGTACTTC. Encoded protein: CASSSSRDSYEQYF.

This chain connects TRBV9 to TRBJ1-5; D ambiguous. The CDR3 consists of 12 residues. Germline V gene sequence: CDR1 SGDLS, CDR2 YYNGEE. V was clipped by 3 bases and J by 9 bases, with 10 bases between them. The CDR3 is CASSGSAGPQHF. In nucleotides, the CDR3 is TGTGCCAGCAGCGGTTCGGCAGGGCCCCAGCATTTT.

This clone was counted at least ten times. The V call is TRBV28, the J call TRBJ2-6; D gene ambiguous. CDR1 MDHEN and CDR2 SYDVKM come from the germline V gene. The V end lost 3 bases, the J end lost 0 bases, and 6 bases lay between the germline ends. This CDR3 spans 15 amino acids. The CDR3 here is CASSFGSSGANVLTF. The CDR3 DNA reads TGTGCCAGCAGTTTTGGCTCCTCTGGGGCCAACGTCCTGACTTTC.

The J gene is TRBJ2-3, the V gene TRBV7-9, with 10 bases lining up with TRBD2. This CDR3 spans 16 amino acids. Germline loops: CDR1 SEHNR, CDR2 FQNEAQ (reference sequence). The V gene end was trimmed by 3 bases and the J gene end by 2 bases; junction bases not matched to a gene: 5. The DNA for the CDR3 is TGTGCCAGCAGCTTCGGACTAGCGGCAATCACAGATACGCAGTATTTT. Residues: CASSFGLAAITDTQYF.

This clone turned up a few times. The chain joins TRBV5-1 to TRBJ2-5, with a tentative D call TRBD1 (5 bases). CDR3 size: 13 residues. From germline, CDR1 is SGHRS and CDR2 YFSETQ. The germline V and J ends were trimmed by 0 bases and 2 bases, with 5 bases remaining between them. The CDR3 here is CASSLEGQETQYF. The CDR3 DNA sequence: TGCGCCAGCAGCTTGGAGGGGCAAGAGACCCAGTACTTC.

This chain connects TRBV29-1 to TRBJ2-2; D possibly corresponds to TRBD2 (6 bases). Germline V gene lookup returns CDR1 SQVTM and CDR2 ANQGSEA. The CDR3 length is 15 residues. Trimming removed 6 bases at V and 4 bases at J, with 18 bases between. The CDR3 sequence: CSVSTGTRGTGELFF. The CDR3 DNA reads TGCAGCGTGAGTACGGGGACTCGAGGCACCGGGGAGCTGTTTTTT.

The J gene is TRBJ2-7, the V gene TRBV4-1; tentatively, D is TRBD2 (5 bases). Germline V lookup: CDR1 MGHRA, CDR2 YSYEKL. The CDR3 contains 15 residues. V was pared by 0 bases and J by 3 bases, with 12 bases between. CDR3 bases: TGCGCCAGCAGCCAAGATGAGGAAGACTACTACGAGCAGTACTTC. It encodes CASSQDEEDYYEQYF.

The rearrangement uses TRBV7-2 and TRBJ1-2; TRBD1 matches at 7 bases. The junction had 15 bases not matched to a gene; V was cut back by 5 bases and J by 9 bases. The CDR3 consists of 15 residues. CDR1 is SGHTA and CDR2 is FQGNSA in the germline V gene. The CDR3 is CASSPGGTVAFRYTF. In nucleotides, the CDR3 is TGTGCCAGCAGCCCGGGAGGGACAGTAGCCTTTCGCTACACCTTC.

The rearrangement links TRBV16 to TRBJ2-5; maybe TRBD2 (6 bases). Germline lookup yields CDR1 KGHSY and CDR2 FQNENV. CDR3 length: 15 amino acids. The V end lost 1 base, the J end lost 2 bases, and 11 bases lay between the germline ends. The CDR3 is CASSQLVAVQETQYF. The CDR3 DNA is TGTGCCAGCAGCCAATTGGTAGCGGTTCAAGAGACCCAGTACTTC.

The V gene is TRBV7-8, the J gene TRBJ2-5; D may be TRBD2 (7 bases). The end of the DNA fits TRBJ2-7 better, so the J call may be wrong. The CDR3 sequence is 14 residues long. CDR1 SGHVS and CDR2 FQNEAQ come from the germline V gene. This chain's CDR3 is CASSYRGASYEQYF. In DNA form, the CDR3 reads TGTGCCAGCAGCTACCGGGGGGCCTCCTACGAGCAGTACTTC.

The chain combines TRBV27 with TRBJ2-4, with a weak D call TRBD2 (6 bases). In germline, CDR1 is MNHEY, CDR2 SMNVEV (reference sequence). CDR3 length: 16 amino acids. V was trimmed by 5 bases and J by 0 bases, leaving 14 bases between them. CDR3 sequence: CASSIFPGLAKNIQYF. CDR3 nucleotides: TGTGCCAGCAGTATCTTCCCGGGACTAGCCAAAAACATTCAGTACTTC.

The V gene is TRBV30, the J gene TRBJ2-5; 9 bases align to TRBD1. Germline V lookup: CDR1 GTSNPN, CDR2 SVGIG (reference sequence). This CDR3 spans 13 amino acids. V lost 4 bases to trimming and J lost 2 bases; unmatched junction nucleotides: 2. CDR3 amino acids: CAWTGTGQETQYF. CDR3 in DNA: TGTGCCTGGACCGGGACAGGGCAAGAGACCCAGTACTTC.

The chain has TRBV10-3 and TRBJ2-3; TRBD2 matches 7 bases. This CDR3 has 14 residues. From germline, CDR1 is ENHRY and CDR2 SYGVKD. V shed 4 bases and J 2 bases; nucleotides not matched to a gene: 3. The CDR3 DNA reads TGTGCCATCAGTGGTGGACTAGACACAGATACGCAGTATTTT. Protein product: CAISGGLDTDTQYF.